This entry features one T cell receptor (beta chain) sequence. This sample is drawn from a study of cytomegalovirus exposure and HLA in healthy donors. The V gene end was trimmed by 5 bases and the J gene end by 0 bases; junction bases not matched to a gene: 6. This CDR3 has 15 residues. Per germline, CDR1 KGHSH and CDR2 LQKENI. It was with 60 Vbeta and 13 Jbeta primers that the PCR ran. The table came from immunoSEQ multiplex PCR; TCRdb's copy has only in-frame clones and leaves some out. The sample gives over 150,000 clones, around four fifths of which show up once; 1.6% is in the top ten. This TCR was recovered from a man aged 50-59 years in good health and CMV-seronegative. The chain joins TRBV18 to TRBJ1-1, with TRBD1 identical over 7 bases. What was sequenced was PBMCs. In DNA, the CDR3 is TGTGCCAGCTCAGGAGGGGGCAGGATGAACACTGAAGCTTTCTTT. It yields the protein CASSGGGRMNTEAFF.